Following are 13 T cell receptor beta chains from one sample sequenced in a study of cytomegalovirus exposure and HLA in healthy donors. Primers: 60 Vbeta forward and 13 Jbeta reverse. Sequenced by immunoSEQ multiplex PCR; TCRdb stores in-frame clones only, minus some. The sample records fewer than 200,000 clones, around 65% being singletons. Sequences were obtained from PBMCs. The origin of the receptors is a woman in her forties in good health and CMV-seropositive.

This clone was seen a handful of times. The chain uses TRBV2 and TRBJ1-2; no reliable D call. This CDR3 comprises 11 residues. Germline lookup yields CDR1 SNHLY and CDR2 FYNNEI. Trimming shortened V by 4 bases and J by 7 bases, and 7 bases separated the two germline ends. CDR3: CASSVQVGYTF. The CDR3 DNA reads as TGTGCCAGCAGTGTCCAGGTTGGCTACACCTTC.

The V and J genes are TRBV7-6 and TRBJ2-2; D not resolved. CDR3 size: 13 residues. Trimming removed 5 bases at V and 6 bases at J, with 10 bases between. Germline V lookup: CDR1 SGHVS, CDR2 FNYEAQ. CDR3 loop: CASSPSGSGELFF. The CDR3 bases are TGTGCCAGCAGCCCATCGGGTTCCGGGGAGCTGTTTTTT.

In this sample, this clone turned up once. The chain carries TRBV4-3 and TRBJ2-1; 13 nucleotides align to TRBD2. The germline CDR1 and CDR2 sequences are LGHNA and YSLEER. The CDR3 runs to 19 residues. The ends lost 0 bases at V and 7 bases at J; junction bases unmatched: 12. As DNA, the CDR3 is TGCGCCAGCAGCCAAGACGAGACTAGCGGGAGGAATATTAGTAATGAGCAGTTCTTC. It encodes CASSQDETSGRNISNEQFF.

The rearrangement links TRBV30 to TRBJ2-5; the D gene is possibly TRBD1 (5 bases). This CDR3 has 12 amino acids. Germline V gene lookup returns CDR1 GTSNPN and CDR2 SVGIG (reference sequence). Trimming took off 2 bases at V and 4 bases at J, with 8 bases between the two ends. This chain's CDR3 is CAWSWGAETQYF. CDR3 in DNA: TGTGCCTGGAGTTGGGGCGCAGAGACCCAGTACTTC.

The rearrangement joins TRBV29-1 to TRBJ1-6, with TRBD1 as a possible D gene (5 bases). This CDR3 spans 13 amino acids. Deletions cut 4 bases from V and 7 bases from J, with 11 bases between. Germline assignment: CDR1 SQVTM and CDR2 ANQGSEA. The CDR3 bases are TGCAGCGTTGCCAGGGAAAGAAATTCACCCCTCCACTTT. Its protein is CSVARERNSPLHF. Complete variable domain (other parts from reference TRBV29-1 and TRBJ1-6): SAVISQKPSRDICQRGTSLTIQCQVDSQVTMMFWYRQQPGQSLTLIATANQGSEATYESGFVIDKFPISRPNLTFSTLTVSNMSPEDSSIYLCSVARERNSPLHFGNGTRLTVT.

The rearrangement links TRBV9 to TRBJ2-7, with no clear D. Germline V gene data show CDR1 as SGDLS and CDR2 as YYNGEE. CDR3 length equals 14 residues. V dropped 1 base and J dropped 0 bases, with 8 bases sitting between them. The CDR3 sequence is CASSVQVSSYEQYF. As DNA, the CDR3 is TGTGCCAGCAGCGTACAGGTCAGCTCCTACGAGCAGTACTTC.

The chain is built from TRBV5-8 and TRBJ1-6, with 7 positions matching TRBD1. The V gene end was trimmed by 4 bases and the J gene end by 6 bases; junction bases not matched to a gene: 13. Germline assignment: CDR1 SGHTS and CDR2 YDEGEE. This CDR3 region has 17 residues. The CDR3 coding sequence is TGTGCCAGCAGCATAGTCGTCGGACAGGCGATTAATTCACCCCTCCACTTT. Translated: CASSIVVGQAINSPLHF.

This sequence joins TRBV10-3 and TRBJ1-2, with 8 bases matching TRBD1. J gave up 8 bases and V 5 bases, and 7 bases lay outside the gene matches. CDR3 size: 13 residues. Germline CDR1 reads ENHRY; CDR2 reads SYGVKD. CDR3 in amino acids: CAISQDGDRGYTF. The CDR3 DNA is TGTGCCATCAGTCAAGACGGGGACAGGGGCTACACCTTC.

The chain couples TRBV19 to TRBJ2-5, with unresolved D. V lost 4 bases to trimming and J lost 1 base, with 7 bases between them. There are 13 residues in the CDR3. CDR1 and CDR2 (germline): LNHDA, SQIVND (reference sequence). Written as DNA, the CDR3 is TGTGCCAGTAGTAGTATCCCCCAAGAGACCCAGTACTTC. This sequence encodes CASSSIPQETQYF.

The chain links TRBV7-3 to TRBJ2-2, with D maybe TRBD1 (7 bases). The CDR3 covers 15 residues. Germline V CDR1 and CDR2: SGHTA, FQGTGA. Trimming took off 5 bases at V and 0 bases at J, with 10 bases between the two ends. CDR3 sequence reads: CASSRGTANTGELFF. CDR3 DNA: TGTGCCAGCAGCCGGGGGACAGCGAACACCGGGGAGCTGTTTTTT.

The chain employs TRBV6-1 and TRBJ1-1, with TRBD1 matching over 7 bases. V shed 5 bases and J 3 bases; nucleotides not matched to a gene: 3. Germline V gene sequence: CDR1 MNHNS, CDR2 SASEGT. This CDR3 has 13 amino acids. Here the CDR3 reads CASSIQGDTEAFF. As DNA, the CDR3 is TGTGCCAGCAGTATCCAGGGGGACACTGAAGCTTTCTTT.

The chain has TRBV19 and TRBJ1-5; a possible D gene is TRBD1 (6 bases). V was cut by 4 bases and J by 5 bases, with 9 bases left in between. Germline V gives CDR1 LNHDA, CDR2 SQIVND (reference sequence). The length of the CDR3 is 13 residues. The CDR3 here is CASSTHRDQPQHF. CDR3 DNA: TGTGCCAGTAGTACCCACAGGGATCAGCCCCAGCATTTT.

This clone came up once. The chain combines TRBV4-1 with TRBJ2-5; D might be TRBD2 (6 bases). The DNA matches TRBJ2-7 better at its end, which makes the J call doubtful. CDR1 is MGHRA and CDR2 is YSYEKL in the germline V gene. CDR3 length equals 15 residues. This chain's CDR3 is CASSQLRDSAYEQYF. The CDR3 DNA follows: TGCGCCAGCAGCCAGCTCCGGGACTCAGCCTACGAGCAGTACTTC.